This TCR beta chain was sequenced in a study of identifying expanded T cells in peripheral blood. Of note for this clone: No antigen is known for it.

Some clones are missing from TCRdb's copy, which holds only in-frame ones; the method was immunoSEQ multiplex PCR. Here the sample spans around 100,000 clones, over 75% being singletons. Per germline, CDR1 SNHLY and CDR2 FYNNEI. J gave up 4 bases and V 0 bases, and 9 bases lay outside the gene matches. The CDR3 covers 17 residues. Study-wide results and caveats: Approximately two-week clone count variance significantly increased as total template count grew.

The sample consisted of blood. V and J are TRBV2 and TRBJ1-2, with 9 bases matching TRBD1. This receptor was obtained from a person aged 18 to 75 in good health. CDR3 in DNA: TGTGCCAGCAGTGAAGCGGGAACAGGGGGCCTCACCTATGGCTACACCTTC. This translates into CASSEAGTGGLTYGYTF.